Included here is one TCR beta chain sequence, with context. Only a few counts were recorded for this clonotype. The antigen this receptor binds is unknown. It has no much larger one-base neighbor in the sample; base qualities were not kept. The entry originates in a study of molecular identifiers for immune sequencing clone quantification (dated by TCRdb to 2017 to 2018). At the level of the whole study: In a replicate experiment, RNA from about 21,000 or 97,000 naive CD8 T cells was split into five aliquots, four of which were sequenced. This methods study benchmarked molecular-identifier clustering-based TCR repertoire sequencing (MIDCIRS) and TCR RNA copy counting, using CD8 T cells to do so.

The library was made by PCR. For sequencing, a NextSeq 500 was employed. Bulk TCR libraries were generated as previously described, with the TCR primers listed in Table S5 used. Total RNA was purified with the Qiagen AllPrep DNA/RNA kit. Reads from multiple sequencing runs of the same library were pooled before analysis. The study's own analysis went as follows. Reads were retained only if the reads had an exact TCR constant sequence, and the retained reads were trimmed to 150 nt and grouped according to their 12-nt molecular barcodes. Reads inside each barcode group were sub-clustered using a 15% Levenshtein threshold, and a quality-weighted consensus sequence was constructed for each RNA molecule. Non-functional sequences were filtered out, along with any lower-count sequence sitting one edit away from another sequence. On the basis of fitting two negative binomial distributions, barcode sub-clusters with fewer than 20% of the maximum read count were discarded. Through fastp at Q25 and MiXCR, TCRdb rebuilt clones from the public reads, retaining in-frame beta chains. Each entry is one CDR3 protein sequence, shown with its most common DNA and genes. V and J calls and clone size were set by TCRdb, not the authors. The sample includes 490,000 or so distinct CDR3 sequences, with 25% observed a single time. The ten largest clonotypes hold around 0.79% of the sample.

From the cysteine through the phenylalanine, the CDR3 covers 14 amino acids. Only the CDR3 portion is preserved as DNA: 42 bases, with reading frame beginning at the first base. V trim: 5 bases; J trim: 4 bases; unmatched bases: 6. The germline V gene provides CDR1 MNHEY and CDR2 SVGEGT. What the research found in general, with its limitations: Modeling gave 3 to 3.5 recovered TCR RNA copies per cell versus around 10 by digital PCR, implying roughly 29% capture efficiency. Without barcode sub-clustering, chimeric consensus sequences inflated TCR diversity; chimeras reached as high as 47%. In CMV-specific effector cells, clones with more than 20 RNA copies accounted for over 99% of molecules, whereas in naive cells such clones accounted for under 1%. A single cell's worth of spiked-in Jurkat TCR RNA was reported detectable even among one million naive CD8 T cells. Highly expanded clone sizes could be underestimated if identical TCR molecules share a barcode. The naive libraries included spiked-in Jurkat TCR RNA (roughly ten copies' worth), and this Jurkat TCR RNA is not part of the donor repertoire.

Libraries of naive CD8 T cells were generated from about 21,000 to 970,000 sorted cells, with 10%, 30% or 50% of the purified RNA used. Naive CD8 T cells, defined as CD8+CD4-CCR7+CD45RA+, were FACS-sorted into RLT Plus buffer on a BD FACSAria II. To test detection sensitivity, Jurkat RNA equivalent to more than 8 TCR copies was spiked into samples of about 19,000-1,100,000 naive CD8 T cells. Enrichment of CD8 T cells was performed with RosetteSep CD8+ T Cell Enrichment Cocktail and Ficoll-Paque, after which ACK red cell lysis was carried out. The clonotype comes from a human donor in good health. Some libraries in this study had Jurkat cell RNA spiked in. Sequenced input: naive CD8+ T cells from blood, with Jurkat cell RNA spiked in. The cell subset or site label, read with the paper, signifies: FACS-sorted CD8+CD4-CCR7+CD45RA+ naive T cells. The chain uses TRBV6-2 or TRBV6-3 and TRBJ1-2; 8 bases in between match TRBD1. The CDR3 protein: CASSAWTGFYGYTF. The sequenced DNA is TGTGCCAGCAGTGCCTGGACAGGGTTCTATGGCTACACCTTC.